Each of the 18 T cell receptor beta chains below was sequenced from the same sample in a study of identical twins' blood T cells. In TCRdb, the 5' RACE reads were re-called with MiXCR into one record per CDR3 protein. This sample has 300,000 to 450,000 distinct CDR3 sequences, with 25% to 35% found just once. Material for sequencing was PBMCs. These receptors were collected from a woman aged 18-49 years in good health.

The chain couples TRBV4-3 to TRBJ1-1; TRBD1 agrees at 8 bases. With V trimmed by 5 bases and J by 2 bases, 7 bases remained unmatched. Germline assignment: CDR1 LGHNA and CDR2 YSLEER. The CDR3 consists of 15 residues. The CDR3 region has the DNA TGCGCCAGCAGCTCCGGGACAGGCCGAAACACTGAAGCTTTCTTT. This translates into CASSSGTGRNTEAFF.

This clonotype occurred many times. This sequence joins TRBV29-1 and TRBJ2-2, with 8 nucleotides matching TRBD1. Trimming removed 6 bases from V and 2 bases from J; junction bases left unmatched: 5. Germline V gene sequence: CDR1 SQVTM, CDR2 ANQGSEA. The CDR3 is made up of 14 amino acids. The CDR3 sequence is CSVRTGLNTGELFF. The CDR3 DNA reads TGCAGCGTAAGGACAGGGTTAAACACCGGGGAGCTGTTTTTT.

In this sample, this clonotype turned up a few times. CDR3 DNA: TGCAGCGTTTATGGGGACGGGGAGCTGTTTTTT. This sequence encodes CSVYGDGELFF. The chain couples TRBV29-1 to TRBJ2-2; D gene uncertain. The CDR3 spans 11 residues. Germline CDR1 reads SQVTM; CDR2 reads ANQGSEA. V was cut by 5 bases and J by 7 bases, with 8 bases left in between.

The chain joins TRBV29-1 to TRBJ1-5; D is perhaps TRBD1 (5 bases). The germline V gene has CDR1 SQVTM and CDR2 ANQGSEA. The CDR3 consists of 12 residues. With 5 bases removed from V and 4 bases from J, the gap between germline ends came to 9 bases. As DNA, the CDR3 is TGCAGCGTTTCTGACAGAAATCAGCCCCAGCATTTT. Encoded protein: CSVSDRNQPQHF.

This clonotype came up a few times. V is TRBV27 and J is TRBJ1-5; D remains ambiguous. The CDR3 length is 14 residues. The V gene lost 6 bases and the J gene lost 7 bases, with 16 bases spanning the gap. The V gene's germline CDR1 is MNHEY and CDR2 SMNVEV (reference sequence). The CDR3 nucleotides read TGTGCCAGCAGCCCTCGATCCAACGGGCAGCCCCAGCATTTT. Protein product: CASSPRSNGQPQHF.

V gene TRBV20-1 combines with J gene TRBJ1-2, with D hard to call. Germline values: CDR1 DFQATT, CDR2 SNEGSKA (reference sequence). V dropped 0 bases and J dropped 2 bases, with 7 bases sitting between them. The CDR3 is made up of 13 amino acids. CDR3 loop: CSAREDINYGYTF. CDR3 DNA: TGCAGTGCTAGAGAAGATATAAACTATGGCTACACCTTC.

This clonotype was detected many times. The chain combines TRBV20-1 with TRBJ1-6; 9 nucleotides align to TRBD1. V was clipped by 3 bases and J by 7 bases; unmatched bases: 10. Germline assignment: CDR1 DFQATT and CDR2 SNEGSKA (reference sequence). The CDR3 has 16 amino acids. This CDR3 is CSARVGTGRSNSPLHF. CDR3 nucleotide sequence: TGCAGTGCTAGGGTAGGGACAGGGAGAAGCAATTCACCCCTCCACTTT.

V and J are TRBV18 and TRBJ1-2; D is uncertain. In germline, CDR1 is KGHSH, CDR2 LQKENI. The CDR3 runs 15 residues. V was clipped by 3 bases and J by 0 bases, with 11 bases between them. The CDR3 is CASSPNTLTNYGYTF. CDR3 in DNA: TGTGCCAGCTCACCGAACACTCTCACTAACTATGGCTACACCTTC.

This clonotype appeared a few times. The rearrangement links TRBV27 to TRBJ2-2; D perhaps matches TRBD2 (5 bases). There are 14 residues in the CDR3. The V end lost 3 bases, the J end lost 5 bases, and 10 bases lay between the germline ends. The germline V gene has CDR1 MNHEY and CDR2 SMNVEV (reference sequence). CDR3 in amino acids: CASSFGLATGELFF. The DNA of the CDR3 is TGTGCCAGCAGTTTTGGCCTAGCAACCGGGGAGCTGTTTTTT.

In nucleotides, the CDR3 is TGTGCCAGTAGTAGGGGACGGGGGGGCCAGCCCCAGCATTTT. Protein product: CASSRGRGGQPQHF. V usage is TRBV19 and J usage is TRBJ1-5; D may be TRBD1 (6 bases). The germline V and J ends were trimmed by 4 bases and 7 bases, with 14 bases remaining between them. The CDR3 contains 14 residues. Germline lookup yields CDR1 LNHDA and CDR2 SQIVND (reference sequence).

The sample holds a few counts of this clonotype. The rearrangement uses TRBV4-3 and TRBJ1-2; no firm D call. V shed 0 bases and J shed 8 bases, with 10 bases lying between them. Per the germline V gene, CDR1 is LGHNA and CDR2 is YSLEER. The CDR3 extends over 13 amino acids. In DNA, the CDR3 is TGCGCCAGCAGCCAAGATTTGGGCGGGGGCTACACCTTC. Amino acids: CASSQDLGGGYTF.

This clonotype was detected a few times. The J gene is TRBJ2-1, the V gene TRBV5-6, with 8 bases fitting TRBD2. Per germline, CDR1 SGHDT and CDR2 YYEEEE. V shed 3 bases, J shed 5 bases, and the junction held 10 bases outside the gene matches. The length of the CDR3 is 16 residues. CDR3 nucleotide sequence: TGTGCCAGCAGCTACGTAGCGGGGCGCCGTAACAATGAGCAGTTCTTC. Translated, it gives CASSYVAGRRNNEQFF.

The V and J genes are TRBV20-1 and TRBJ2-2, with D possibly matching TRBD2 (6 bases). Looked up from germline, CDR1 is DFQATT and CDR2 is SNEGSKA (reference sequence). The CDR3 sequence is 12 residues long. V was pared by 3 bases and J by 8 bases, with 10 bases between. CDR3 protein: CSAREGGGELFF. The CDR3 DNA reads TGCAGTGCTAGGGAGGGCGGAGGGGAGCTGTTTTTT.

The genes are TRBV20-1 and TRBJ1-1, with 11 bases fitting TRBD1. This CDR3 contains 14 residues. CDR1 is DFQATT, CDR2 SNEGSKA, per germline (reference sequence). Trimming at V came to 5 bases and at J to 5 bases, leaving 7 bases not matched to a gene. CDR3 sequence (DNA): TGCAGTGCTTATTCGGGACAGGGGGGGACTGAAGCTTTCTTT. It encodes CSAYSGQGGTEAFF.

V usage is TRBV18 and J usage is TRBJ1-2; D is unclear. The V end was cut by 0 bases, the J end by 2 bases, with 10 bases between. The germline CDR1 and CDR2 sequences are KGHSH and LQKENI. The CDR3 has 15 amino acids. CDR3 region: CASSPPKGLNYGYTF. CDR3 bases: TGTGCCAGCTCACCACCAAAAGGGCTCAACTATGGCTACACCTTC.

The chain is built from TRBV6-1 and TRBJ2-1; D is unresolved. This CDR3 comprises 12 residues. Per the germline V gene, CDR1 is MNHNS and CDR2 is SASEGT. V was shortened by 5 bases and J by 2 bases, with 4 bases between the two germline ends. The DNA for the CDR3 is TGTGCCAGCAGTCGCCCCTACAATGAGCAGTTCTTC. As protein: CASSRPYNEQFF.

CDR3 DNA sequence: TGTGCCAGCAGTCCCGGGACCCTTCGGAATGGCTACACCTTC. Amino acids: CASSPGTLRNGYTF. The genes are TRBV25-1 and TRBJ1-2; TRBD1 is a possible D gene (5 bases). The ends were cut back, 5 bases at V and 6 bases at J, with 16 bases in the middle. This CDR3 has 14 amino acids. Germline assignment: CDR1 MGHDK and CDR2 SYGVNS.

J is TRBJ1-1 and V is TRBV10-3; weak D call: TRBD1 (5 bases). The V end lost 6 bases, the J end lost 4 bases, and 18 bases lay between the germline ends. This CDR3 is 15 amino acids long. The germline V gene has CDR1 ENHRY and CDR2 SYGVKD. The CDR3 DNA is TGTGCCATCAGGTCGAGGGGCGAAGTGAGCACTGAAGCTTTCTTT. It specifies CAIRSRGEVSTEAFF.